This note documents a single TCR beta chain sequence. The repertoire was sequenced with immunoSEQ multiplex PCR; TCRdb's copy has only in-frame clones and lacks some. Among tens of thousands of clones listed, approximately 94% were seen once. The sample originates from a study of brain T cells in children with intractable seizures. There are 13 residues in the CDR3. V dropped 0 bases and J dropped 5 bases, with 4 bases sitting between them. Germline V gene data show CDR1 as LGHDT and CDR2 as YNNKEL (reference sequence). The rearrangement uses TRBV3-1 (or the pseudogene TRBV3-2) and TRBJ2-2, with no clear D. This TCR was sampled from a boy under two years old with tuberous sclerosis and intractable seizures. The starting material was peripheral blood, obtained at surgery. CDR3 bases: TGTGCCAGCAGCCAAGAGCCTACCGGGGAGCTGTTTTTT. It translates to CASSQEPTGELFF.